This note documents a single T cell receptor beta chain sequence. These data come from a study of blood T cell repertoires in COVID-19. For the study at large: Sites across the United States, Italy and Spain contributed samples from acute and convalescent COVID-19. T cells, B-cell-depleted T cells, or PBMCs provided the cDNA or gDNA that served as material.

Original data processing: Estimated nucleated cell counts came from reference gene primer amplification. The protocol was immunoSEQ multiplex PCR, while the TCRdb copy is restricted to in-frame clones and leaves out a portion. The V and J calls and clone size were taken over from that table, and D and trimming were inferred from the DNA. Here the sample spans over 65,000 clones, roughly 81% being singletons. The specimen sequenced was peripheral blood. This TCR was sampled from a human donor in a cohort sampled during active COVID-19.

The CDR3, as DNA: TGTGCCAGCAGCCCCAGGGGGCAAGGATCACCCCTCCACTTT. This gives the protein CASSPRGQGSPLHF. The chain couples TRBV7-2 to TRBJ1-6, with 8 bases aligning to TRBD1. With 5 bases clipped from V and 10 bases from J, the junction kept 7 bases outside the gene matches. This CDR3 contains 14 residues. Germline CDR1 is SGHTA and CDR2 is FQGNSA.